A selection of T cell receptor beta chains follows, all from one sample in a study of T-cell memory formation after mild COVID-19. TCRdb re-derived calls from the 5' RACE reads in MiXCR, one entry per CDR3 protein. This sample yields roughly 450,000 distinct CDR3 sequences, of which about 20% are seen a single time; about 22% belongs to the top ten. Source material: PBMCs or a T cell subset sorted from them (not recorded which). All receptors come from a man younger than 35 who had mild COVID-19 (a few samples of this study predate the infection). Cell type and time point are not known. Both conserved end residues are part of each CDR3. D genes are given only for firm matches. A row's size may be missing; if present it is once, few, many or a size class.

11,-,TRBV2,-,TRBJ1-6,CASSVSSPLHF,TGTGCCAGCAGTGTGTCATCACCCCTCCACTTT
13,-,TRBV2,-,TRBJ1-2,CASIGRNNYGYTF,TGTGCCAGCATTGGACGGAATAACTATGGCTACACCTTC
14,TRBD2,TRBV5-1,-,TRBJ2-3,CASSWSGGAYTQYF,TGCGCCAGCAGCTGGAGCGGGGGGGCTTATACGCAGTATTTT
14,-,TRBV7-9,few,TRBJ2-3,CASSLPYGTDTQYF,TGTGCCAGCAGCCTCCCGTACGGCACAGATACGCAGTATTTT
13,-,TRBV29-1,many,TRBJ1-2,CSVAGGPNYGYTF,TGCAGCGTTGCGGGGGGCCCGAACTATGGCTACACCTTC
15,TRBD1,TRBV4-3,-,TRBJ2-1,CASSPDRDRYNEQFF,TGCGCCAGCAGTCCCGACAGGGACCGCTACAATGAGCAGTTCTTC
14,-,TRBV6-5,few,TRBJ1-6,CASSYSPPAAPLHF,TGTGCCAGCAGTTACTCGCCCCCCGCGGCTCCCCTCCACTTT
14,-,TRBV7-6,-,TRBJ2-5,CASSLGAVVETQYF,TGTGCCAGCAGCTTGGGGGCTGTGGTGGAGACCCAGTACTTC
13,-,TRBV2,many,TRBJ2-3,CASSYSGTDTQYF,TGTGCCAGCTCATATAGCGGCACAGATACGCAGTATTTT
13,-,TRBV12-3/TRBV12-4,few,TRBJ2-3,CASSTDNTDTQYF,TGTGCCAGCAGTACGGACAACACAGATACGCAGTATTTT
14,TRBD1,TRBV20-1,-,TRBJ2-4,CSANQARTGTIQYF,TGCAGTGCCAACCAGGCGAGGACAGGGACCATTCAGTACTTC
15,-,TRBV19,few,TRBJ2-7,CASSAPNREGREQYF,TGTGCCAGTAGTGCGCCGAACAGGGAAGGTCGCGAGCAGTACTTC
15,TRBD1,TRBV7-2,-,TRBJ1-4,CASSLFTGGNEKLFF,TGTGCCAGCAGCTTGTTTACAGGGGGAAATGAAAAACTGTTTTTT
15,-,TRBV5-5,-,TRBJ1-6,CASSNRQGTGSPLHF,TGTGCCAGCAGCAACCGACAAGGAACGGGTTCACCCCTCCACTTT
14,-,TRBV10-2,-,TRBJ2-3,CASTDQGYEDTQYF,TGCGCCAGCACCGACCAGGGGTACGAAGATACGCAGTATTTT
13,-,TRBV7-2,-,TRBJ2-3,CASSRRDSATQYF,TGTGCCAGCAGCCGTCGGGACTCCGCTACGCAGTATTTT
13,-,TRBV5-1,-,TRBJ2-7,CASMEGGSYEQYF,TGCGCCAGCATGGAAGGGGGATCGTACGAGCAGTACTTC
12,-,TRBV7-9,-,TRBJ2-7,CASSLRPLEQYF,TGTGCCAGCAGCTTAAGGCCTTTGGAGCAGTACTTC
16,-,TRBV11-2,few,TRBJ2-1,CASRIQAAGFYNEQFF,TGTGCCAGCAGGATACAGGCCGCGGGTTTCTACAATGAGCAGTTCTTC
16,-,TRBV18,-,TRBJ1-5,CASSPQRDPGNQPQHF,TGTGCCAGCTCACCGCAGAGGGATCCGGGCAATCAGCCCCAGCATTTT
12,-,TRBV5-1,few,TRBJ2-2,CASSLETRELFF,TGCGCCAGCAGCTTGGAGACAAGGGAGCTGTTTTTT
13,-,TRBV12-3/TRBV12-4,few,TRBJ1-1,CASSQAEGPRAFF,TGTGCCAGCAGCCAAGCGGAGGGCCCGCGAGCTTTCTTT
14,-,TRBV5-1,many,TRBJ2-1,CASSYGTLDNEQFF,TGCGCCAGCAGCTACGGGACTCTTGACAATGAGCAGTTCTTC
15,TRBD1,TRBV7-7,-,TRBJ2-3,CASTLGTGRTDTQYF,TGTGCTAGCACCCTGGGGACAGGGCGCACAGATACGCAGTATTTT
16,-,TRBV6-5,-,TRBJ2-1,CASSYSTSGRWGEQFF,TGTGCCAGCAGTTACTCGACCAGCGGCAGGTGGGGTGAGCAGTTCTTC
14,-,TRBV30,few,TRBJ1-3,CAWSVFRRQITIYF,TGTGCCTGGAGTGTTTTTCGGAGACAGATCACCATATATTTT
16,-,TRBV7-2,-,TRBJ1-5,CASSLGSAPSNQPQHF,TGTGCCAGCAGCTTAGGCTCAGCCCCTAGCAATCAGCCCCAGCATTTT
18,TRBD1,TRBV5-1,-,TRBJ2-1,CASREGTGGAGAYNEQFF,TGCGCCAGCAGGGAAGGGACAGGGGGCGCCGGGGCCTACAATGAGCAGTTCTTC
13,-,TRBV5-1,few,TRBJ2-5,CASSLSPPETQYF,TGCGCCAGCAGCTTAAGTCCCCCGGAGACCCAGTACTTC
14,TRBD1,TRBV27,-,TRBJ1-1,CAAKRQGFNAEAFF,TGTGCCGCCAAACGACAGGGATTCAATGCTGAAGCTTTCTTT
15,-,TRBV18,-,TRBJ1-2,CASSSPLGRSYGYTF,TGTGCCAGCTCTTCGCCGCTGGGGAGGTCCTATGGCTACACCTTC
13,TRBD1,TRBV5-4,-,TRBJ1-5,CASSMTGGKPQHF,TGTGCCAGCAGTATGACAGGGGGGAAGCCCCAGCATTTT
15,TRBD1,TRBV30,-,TRBJ2-1,CAFHLRGQGYNEQFF,TGTGCCTTTCATCTTCGGGGACAGGGATACAATGAGCAGTTCTTC
14,TRBD1,TRBV4-1,-,TRBJ1-2,CASSRDRDFYGYTF,TGCGCCAGCAGCCGGGACAGGGACTTTTATGGCTACACCTTC
15,-,TRBV4-1,few,TRBJ1-2,CASSQDPWANHGYTF,TGCGCCAGCAGCCAAGATCCTTGGGCGAACCATGGCTACACCTTC
17,TRBD2,TRBV5-1,few,TRBJ2-1,CASSSQPPGLERNEQFF,TGCGCCAGCAGCTCCCAACCCCCGGGACTAGAGCGCAATGAGCAGTTCTTC
13,TRBD2,TRBV18,-,TRBJ2-4,CASSGARGDIQYF,TGTGCCAGCTCAGGGGCCCGGGGGGACATTCAGTACTTC
15,-,TRBV14,-,TRBJ2-4,CASSQVSGWKNIQYF,TGTGCCAGCAGCCAAGTTTCCGGGTGGAAAAACATTCAGTACTTC
14,TRBD1,TRBV20-1,once,TRBJ2-3,CSAFRDRSTDTQYF,TGCAGTGCTTTCCGGGACAGGAGCACAGATACGCAGTATTTT
13,-,TRBV18,few,TRBJ1-2,CASSPGTAWGYTF,TGTGCCAGCTCACCGGGGACGGCATGGGGCTACACCTTC
16,-,TRBV15,few,TRBJ2-2,CATSSNRDANTGELFF,TGTGCCACCAGCTCGAACAGGGACGCGAACACCGGGGAGCTGTTTTTT
14,TRBD1,TRBV29-1,many,TRBJ2-1,CSVERDRASNEQFF,TGCAGCGTTGAAAGGGACAGGGCTTCCAATGAGCAGTTCTTC
14,TRBD1,TRBV7-6,few,TRBJ2-2,CASSSRQGHGELFF,TGTGCCAGCAGCTCGCGACAGGGTCACGGGGAGCTGTTTTTT
17,-,TRBV6-1,-,TRBJ2-7,CASSEYLQDRTGYEQYF,TGTGCCAGCAGTGAATATTTGCAGGACAGAACCGGGTACGAGCAGTACTTC
15,-,TRBV2,few,TRBJ2-5,CASSAKRTVQETQYF,TGTGCCAGCAGCGCTAAACGGACAGTCCAAGAGACCCAGTACTTC
14,-,TRBV12-3/TRBV12-4,-,TRBJ1-1,CASSLRGKNTEAFF,TGTGCCAGCAGTTTACGGGGGAAAAACACTGAAGCTTTCTTT
12,-,TRBV7-3,few,TRBJ2-1,CASSAQNNEQFF,TGTGCCAGCAGCGCCCAAAACAATGAGCAGTTCTTC
15,-,TRBV4-2,-,TRBJ1-1,CASSQADLLNTEAFF,TGTGCCAGCAGCCAAGCCGACCTTCTGAACACTGAAGCTTTCTTT
12,-,TRBV5-1,few,TRBJ2-5,CASRFSRETQYF,TGCGCCAGCAGATTCAGTCGCGAGACCCAGTACTTC
14,-,TRBV11-2,-,TRBJ1-2,CASSLKTGFYGYTF,TGTGCCAGCAGCCTCAAGACCGGCTTCTATGGCTACACCTTC
14,-,TRBV1,many,TRBJ2-3,CTSSQDPAADTQYF,TGCACCAGCAGCCAAGATCCCGCGGCAGATACGCAGTATTTT
15,-,TRBV28,-,TRBJ2-2,CASSLNQGNTGELFF,TGTGCCAGCAGTTTAAATCAGGGTAACACCGGGGAGCTGTTTTTT
14,-,TRBV28,-,TRBJ2-5,CASSQGGNQETQYF,TGTGCCAGCAGTCAAGGGGGGAATCAAGAGACCCAGTACTTC
15,-,TRBV6-6,-,TRBJ1-4,CASSSHLLTNEKLFF,TGTGCCAGCAGTTCCCATCTACTAACTAATGAAAAACTGTTTTTT
14,-,TRBV7-9,-,TRBJ2-3,CASSPSLRGIGQYF,TGTGCCAGCAGCCCTTCCCTGAGGGGGATTGGGCAGTATTTT